The 28 T cell receptor beta chains reported below all come from one sample, sequenced in a study of CD8 T cells in ankylosing spondylitis. TCRdb re-analysed the 5' RACE reads in MiXCR, keeping a single row per CDR3 protein. Here the sample spans approximately 350,000 distinct CDR3 sequences, about 20% being singletons. Sequenced: blood, either unsorted or a sorted T cell fraction (not recorded which). All receptors come from a male donor with ankylosing spondylitis or in good health (not recorded which).

This clonotype was seen ten or more times. The J gene is TRBJ2-1, the V gene TRBV29-1, with TRBD1 matching over 7 bases. V was pared by 7 bases and J by 3 bases, with 0 bases of the junction left unmatched. Germline CDR1 is SQVTM and CDR2 is ANQGSEA. The CDR3 runs to 11 residues. The CDR3 DNA reads TGCAGCGGGGACAGCTACAATGAGCAGTTCTTC. This gives the protein CSGDSYNEQFF.

In its sample, this clonotype was seen a few times. V is TRBV3-1 and J is TRBJ2-5, with 8 bases that match TRBD2. Trimming cost V 0 bases and J 2 bases; bases outside gene matches: 11. Germline CDR1 reads LGHDT; CDR2 reads YNNKEL (reference sequence). This CDR3 is built from 18 residues. For the CDR3, the DNA is TGTGCCAGCAGCCAAGATAGGAGTAGCGGGGCGCCGCAAGAGACCCAGTACTTC. Translated, it gives CASSQDRSSGAPQETQYF.

The rearrangement joins TRBV27 to TRBJ2-2, with D hard to call. V lost 3 bases and J lost 2, with 16 bases in between. The length of the CDR3 is 17 residues. From germline, CDR1 is MNHEY and CDR2 SMNVEV (reference sequence). CDR3 bases: TGTGCCAGCAGTTTTGTTTCCGAGACAAGAAACACCGGGGAGCTGTTTTTT. The encoded protein is CASSFVSETRNTGELFF.

The gene calls are TRBV20-1 and TRBJ2-1; D call uncertain. Germline loops: CDR1 DFQATT, CDR2 SNEGSKA (reference sequence). V dropped 1 base and J dropped 3 bases, with 7 bases sitting between them. The CDR3 spans 13 residues. CDR3 nucleotides: TGCAGTGCTAGAGCCCCCGTCTACAATGAGCAGTTCTTC. It encodes CSARAPVYNEQFF.

This rearrangement joins TRBV20-1 to TRBJ2-7; the D is unclear. Trimming cost V 2 bases and J 0 bases, with 5 bases left between them. Germline CDR1 and CDR2: DFQATT and SNEGSKA (reference sequence). CDR3 length equals 12 residues. CDR3 coding DNA: TGCAGTGCTAGAATTTACTCCTACGAGCAGTACTTC. It translates to CSARIYSYEQYF.

The chain combines TRBV4-1 with TRBJ1-3; D is undetermined. V lost 1 base and J 2 bases, leaving 9 bases between the germline ends. This CDR3 contains 15 residues. The germline CDR1 and CDR2 sequences are MGHRA and YSYEKL. CDR3 in amino acids: CASSQGTRPGNTIYF. CDR3 DNA: TGCGCCAGCAGCCAAGGAACCAGGCCTGGAAACACCATATATTTT.

The chain recombines TRBV9 with TRBJ2-3; 15 positions agree with TRBD2. The J segment lost 5 bases and the V segment lost 1 base, leaving 8 bases of the junction unmatched. CDR1 SGDLS and CDR2 YYNGEE come from the germline V gene. The CDR3 has 18 residues. The CDR3 here is CASSVSGTSGGLGDTQYF. CDR3 DNA sequence: TGTGCCAGCAGCGTAAGCGGGACTAGCGGGGGGCTGGGAGATACGCAGTATTTT.

This sequence joins TRBV25-1 and TRBJ2-1; D is uncertain. The CDR3 length is 15 residues. Germline V gives CDR1 MGHDK, CDR2 SYGVNS. Deletions cut 3 bases from V and 0 bases from J, with 9 bases between. The CDR3 DNA follows: TGTGCCAGCAGTGAGACTTGGAGCTCCTACAATGAGCAGTTCTTC. This codes for CASSETWSSYNEQFF.

V is TRBV2 and J is TRBJ2-1; 11 nucleotides line up with TRBD2. Losses at the gene ends were 8 bases for V and 7 bases for J; bases not matched to a gene: 7. The germline V gene encodes CDR1 SNHLY and CDR2 FYNNEI. This CDR3 is built from 14 residues. CDR3 sequence reads: CASLSGGAMNEQFF. CDR3 nucleotides: TGTGCCAGCCTTAGCGGGGGGGCCATGAATGAGCAGTTCTTC.

This clonotype was seen a few times. The J gene is TRBJ2-7, the V gene TRBV27, with D unclear. The CDR3 is 14 residues long. Germline CDR1 reads MNHEY; CDR2 reads SMNVEV (reference sequence). V was pared by 3 bases and J by 0 bases, with 9 bases between. DNA for the CDR3: TGTGCCAGCAGTTTTAACATACTCTCCTACGAGCAGTACTTC. This gives the protein CASSFNILSYEQYF.

The rearrangement uses TRBV4-2 and TRBJ2-2; TRBD1 agrees at 9 bases. This CDR3 is built from 20 residues. Losses at the gene ends were 3 bases for V and 1 base for J; bases not matched to a gene: 15. In germline, CDR1 is LGHNA, CDR2 YNFKEQ. For the CDR3, the DNA is TGTGCCAGCAGCCAGGAATCCCCCACGGGACAGGGTGTGAACACCGGGGAGCTGTTTTTT. Translated, it gives CASSQESPTGQGVNTGELFF.

The CDR3 DNA is TGTGCCAGCAGTCCCGGAAGGACAGCTCAAGAGACCCAGTACTTC. Translated, it gives CASSPGRTAQETQYF. The chain uses TRBV6-1 and TRBJ2-5; weak D call: TRBD1 (6 bases). V lost 5 bases, J lost 2 bases, and 15 bases lay in between. This CDR3 comprises 15 residues. CDR1 MNHNS and CDR2 SASEGT come from the germline V gene.

This clonotype was counted only a few times. V is TRBV15 and J is TRBJ2-1; D unresolved. CDR3 length: 15 amino acids. Trimming took off 0 bases at V and 0 bases at J, with 6 bases between the two ends. CDR1 and CDR2 (germline): LNHNV, YYDKDF (reference sequence). Here the CDR3 DNA reads TGTGCCACCAGCAGAGACAGGAGCTCCTACAATGAGCAGTTCTTC. Protein: CATSRDRSSYNEQFF.

V usage is TRBV29-1 and J usage is TRBJ2-7; D perhaps matches TRBD2 (6 bases). The V and J ends lost 4 bases and 1 base respectively, with 17 bases between them. CDR3 size: 15 residues. Germline CDR1 is SQVTM and CDR2 is ANQGSEA. CDR3 sequence (DNA): TGCAGCGTTGTTCTTCTTGCGGGGAGGTCCTACGAGCAGTACTTC. Its protein is CSVVLLAGRSYEQYF.

This clonotype came up a few times. This chain links TRBV7-9 with TRBJ2-1, with TRBD2 matching 11 bases. Germline loops: CDR1 SEHNR, CDR2 FQNEAQ (reference sequence). The V segment lost 5 bases and the J segment 7 bases; nucleotides outside the gene matches: 10. This CDR3 region has 16 residues. The CDR3 nucleotides read TGTGCCAGCAGCCCCCTATCGGCTAGCGGGGGGAATGAGCAGTTCTTC. Amino acid sequence: CASSPLSASGGNEQFF.

In its sample, this clonotype was seen a few times. V is TRBV3-1 and J is TRBJ2-5; D may be TRBD1 (5 bases). This CDR3 contains 16 residues. CDR1 is LGHDT, CDR2 YNNKEL, per germline (reference sequence). Trimming shortened V by 4 bases and J by 2 bases, and 17 bases separated the two germline ends. CDR3 protein: CASSPGFGEEQETQYF. DNA of the CDR3: TGTGCCAGCAGCCCAGGGTTCGGCGAAGAACAAGAGACCCAGTACTTC.

The chain has TRBV11-2 and TRBJ2-7; 9 bases are a match to TRBD1. The ends lost 6 bases at V and 5 bases at J; junction bases unmatched: 11. Germline V CDR1 and CDR2: SGHAT, FQNNGV. This CDR3 has 15 amino acids. CDR3 sequence (DNA): TGTGCCAGCAGTCTCGTGGACAGGGGAGGACACGAGCAGTACTTC. This gives the protein CASSLVDRGGHEQYF.

The chain carries TRBV28 and TRBJ2-7; D may be TRBD1 or TRBD2 (5 bases each). The CDR3 runs to 14 residues. Deletions cut 5 bases from V and 3 bases from J, with 14 bases between. Germline assignment: CDR1 MDHEN and CDR2 SYDVKM. The CDR3 bases are TGTGCCAGCAGTCCCTCCGGGACGTTCTACGAGCAGTACTTC. This gives the protein CASSPSGTFYEQYF.

CDR3 sequence reads: CASRLGGDEQFF. In nucleotides, the CDR3 is TGTGCCAGCAGACTCGGGGGTGATGAGCAGTTCTTC. V gene TRBV12-3 or TRBV12-4 combines with J gene TRBJ2-1; perhaps TRBD2 as D (6 bases). The V end was cut by 6 bases, the J end by 8 bases, with 11 bases between. The CDR3 contains 12 residues.

In this sample, this clonotype turned up a few times. The V and J genes are TRBV24-1 and TRBJ2-7; D is unclear. Germline CDR1 and CDR2: KGHDR and SFDVKD. The CDR3 is made up of 14 amino acids. Trimming cost V 3 bases and J 2 bases, with 10 bases left between them. CDR3 amino acids: CATSDRVSPYEQYF. CDR3 bases: TGTGCCACCAGTGATCGGGTTAGTCCCTACGAGCAGTACTTC.

The J gene is TRBJ2-1, the V gene TRBV29-1; TRBD1 agrees at 7 bases. Germline-derived CDR1 and CDR2 are SQVTM and ANQGSEA. Trimming cost V 8 bases and J 14 bases; bases outside gene matches: 6. The CDR3 is 9 amino acids. The CDR3 loop reads CSHEGAEFF. CDR3 nucleotide sequence: TGCAGCCATGAGGGGGCCGAGTTCTTC.

The CDR3 spells CSASGGTEAFF. CDR3 DNA sequence: TGCAGTGCGTCAGGGGGGACTGAAGCTTTCTTT. This chain uses TRBV20-1 with TRBJ1-1, with 7 bases that match TRBD1. In germline, CDR1 is DFQATT, CDR2 SNEGSKA (reference sequence). The V and J ends lost 6 bases and 5 bases, in that order; junction bases with no gene match: 3. The CDR3 length is 11 residues.

The rearrangement uses TRBV6-5 and TRBJ2-1; D gene unclear. CDR1 is MNHEY and CDR2 is SVGAGI in the germline V gene. The germline V and J ends were trimmed by 0 bases and 10 bases, with 10 bases remaining between them. The CDR3 is 13 amino acids. DNA of the CDR3: TGTGCCAGCAGTTACTCGGCCGCCGTGGAGCAGTTCTTC. Amino acids: CASSYSAAVEQFF.

The V call is TRBV5-1, the J call TRBJ2-7, with a weak D call TRBD1 (5 bases). Trimming left V 0 bases short and J 5 bases short, with 12 bases between. The germline V gene encodes CDR1 SGHRS and CDR2 YFSETQ. CDR3 length equals 14 residues. CDR3 nucleotide sequence: TGCGCCAGCAGCTTGGTTGGCCAGGGCCACGAGCAGTACTTC. Its translation: CASSLVGQGHEQYF.

This clonotype was observed a few times. The rearrangement links TRBV4-2 to TRBJ1-1, with D possibly matching TRBD1 (5 bases). Trimming left V 2 bases short and J 1 base short, with 8 bases between. In germline, CDR1 is LGHNA, CDR2 YNFKEQ. CDR3 size: 14 residues. The DNA of the CDR3 is TGTGCCAGCAGCCAATACGGGACGAACACTGAAGCTTTCTTT. Protein sequence: CASSQYGTNTEAFF.

This clonotype was seen more than once but under ten times. The chain links TRBV15 to TRBJ1-6, with TRBD1 matching over 7 bases. Trimming cost V 5 bases and J 9 bases; bases outside gene matches: 13. The germline gives CDR1 LNHNV, CDR2 YYDKDF (reference sequence). The CDR3 contains 16 residues. The CDR3 region is CATSENTGTVSSPLHF. The DNA for the CDR3 is TGTGCCACCAGCGAGAATACCGGGACAGTGAGTTCACCCCTCCACTTT.

The sample holds a few counts of this clonotype. This rearrangement joins TRBV4-2 to TRBJ2-3; no clear D gene. CDR3 length: 13 residues. The V gene lost 9 bases and the J gene lost 1 base, with 11 bases spanning the gap. The V gene's germline CDR1 is LGHNA and CDR2 YNFKEQ. CDR3 sequence: CASTQSRTDTQYF. Here the CDR3 DNA reads TGTGCCAGTACCCAGAGCCGCACAGATACGCAGTATTTT.

This clonotype was seen a few times. The genes are TRBV12-3 or TRBV12-4 and TRBJ2-3; D remains ambiguous. The CDR3 is 16 amino acids. V lost 2 bases and J lost 0, with 12 bases in between. The CDR3 region is CASSLKGFPSTDTQYF. The CDR3 nucleotides are TGTGCCAGCAGTTTAAAGGGATTTCCTAGCACAGATACGCAGTATTTT.